This entry features one T cell receptor beta chain sequence. Trimming cost V 3 bases and J 1 base; bases outside gene matches: 5. The germline V gene has CDR1 SGHRS and CDR2 YFSETQ. The CDR3 covers 15 residues. The sample is drawn from a study of shared clonotypes between healthy human individuals. Adults of Caucasian background living in Nashville, Tennessee made up all donors. Replicate sorted-subset PCRs were loaded with 150 to 200 ng DNA, 25,000 to 30,000 T cell genomes. The assay was immunoSEQ multiplex PCR, and TCRdb's table has in-frame clones only and misses some. The profile shows 2 million to 2.5 million clones, just under 95% of them singletons.

The rearrangement uses TRBV5-1 and TRBJ1-1, with 8 bases identical to TRBD1. This TCR came from a man aged 18 to 29 in good health. Some clones in this sample may be carry-over from other donors' samples. Material: naive CD4+ T cells from PBMCs. Subset here: CD45RA+ positively selected. In nucleotides, the CDR3 is TGCGCCAGCAGCTATGCCAGGGGGCAGAACACTGAAGCTTTCTTT. Translated, it gives CASSYARGQNTEAFF.